Below are 25 T cell receptor beta chains sequenced from a single sample in a study of blood T cell repertoires in COVID-19. Sequencing was performed with immunoSEQ multiplex PCR; in TCRdb, only in-frame clones are kept and a portion is missing. This sample carries fewer than 150,000 clones, more than 70% of them seen once, and the ten largest clones take more than 9%. Material: peripheral blood. These receptors all come from a man aged 50-60 years with active or convalescent COVID-19.

This clone has only one observation. The V gene is TRBV15, the J gene TRBJ1-4; no definite D call. The CDR3 consists of 14 residues. CDR1 and CDR2 (germline): LNHNV, YYDKDF (reference sequence). Trimming left V 8 bases short and J 5 bases short, with 15 bases between. This CDR3 reads CATSRGFQNEKLFF. CDR3 coding DNA: TGTGCCACCTCACGAGGGTTCCAAAATGAAAAACTGTTTTTT.

The chain uses TRBV28 and TRBJ2-7, with D perhaps matching TRBD2 (6 bases). CDR3 size: 17 residues. Germline V gene sequence: CDR1 MDHEN, CDR2 SYDVKM. The V end was cut by 5 bases, the J end by 1 base, with 21 bases between. The CDR3 is CASSRGSRFIESYEQYF. CDR3 nucleotides: TGTGCCAGCAGTCGGGGGTCCCGTTTCATCGAGTCCTACGAGCAGTACTTC.

The chain combines TRBV19 with TRBJ1-2; TRBD1 aligns across 8 bases. The junction had 7 bases not matched to a gene; V was cut back by 5 bases and J by 8 bases. CDR3 length: 13 amino acids. Germline V gives CDR1 LNHDA, CDR2 SQIVND (reference sequence). DNA for the CDR3: TGTGCCAGTAGTGGACAGGGAATGAAGGGCTACACCTTC. Protein: CASSGQGMKGYTF.

The CDR3 region is CASSVSTGTGRINEQYF. The CDR3 DNA follows: TGTGCCAGCAGCGTTTCTACCGGGACAGGGAGAATCAACGAGCAGTACTTC. The chain carries TRBV9 and TRBJ2-7, with 9 positions matching TRBD1. This CDR3 is built from 17 residues. Germline assignment: CDR1 SGDLS and CDR2 YYNGEE. Trimming at V came to 2 bases and at J to 5 bases, leaving 14 bases not matched to a gene.

The chain uses TRBV19 and TRBJ2-5, with 11 positions matching TRBD2. Germline CDR1 is LNHDA and CDR2 is SQIVND (reference sequence). V dropped 7 bases and J dropped 2; count of bases not matched to a gene: 9. There are 16 residues in the CDR3. Here the CDR3 DNA reads TGTGCCAGTAATCCAACCGGGACTAGCGGACAAGAGACCCAGTACTTC. It is translated as CASNPTGTSGQETQYF.

This clone was observed a single time. V usage is TRBV7-9 and J usage is TRBJ2-1, with D perhaps TRBD1 (5 bases). The V end was cut by 1 base, the J end by 6 bases, with 13 bases between. This CDR3 is 15 amino acids long. Germline values: CDR1 SEHNR, CDR2 FQNEAQ (reference sequence). The chain's CDR3 is CASSLVGQGANEQFF. CDR3 nucleotides: TGTGCCAGCAGCTTAGTCGGGCAGGGTGCCAATGAGCAGTTCTTC.

The chain combines TRBV9 with TRBJ2-1, with TRBD2 matching 7 bases. J gave up 6 bases and V 3 bases, and 0 bases lay outside the gene matches. Germline V lookup: CDR1 SGDLS, CDR2 YYNGEE. The CDR3 has 12 amino acids. CDR3 sequence reads: CASSGGGNEQFF. CDR3 bases: TGTGCCAGCAGCGGCGGGGGCAATGAGCAGTTCTTC. The full variable domain, with the rest looked up from reference TRBV9 and TRBJ2-1, is DSGVTQTPKHLITATGQRVTLRCSPRSGDLSVYWYQQSLDQGLQFLIQYYNGEERAKGNILERFSAQQFPDLHSELNLSSLELGDSALYFCASSGGGNEQFFGPGTRLTVL.

This chain links TRBV5-1 with TRBJ2-1, with 11 bases identical to TRBD1. The V and J ends lost 7 bases and 7 bases, in that order; junction bases with no gene match: 10. The V gene's germline CDR1 is SGHRS and CDR2 YFSETQ. CDR3 length: 15 amino acids. Here the CDR3 DNA reads TGCGCCAGCGCTCGGGGGACAGGGGGTGCAAATGAGCAGTTCTTC. Residues: CASARGTGGANEQFF.

The CDR3: CASSPAQGQGNTIYF. The CDR3 DNA follows: TGTGCCAGCTCCCCTGCCCAGGGACAAGGAAACACCATATATTTT. V and J are TRBV18 and TRBJ1-3, with D perhaps TRBD1 (6 bases). The CDR3 is 15 amino acids. V was pared by 6 bases and J by 4 bases, with 16 bases between. The V gene's germline CDR1 is KGHSH and CDR2 LQKENI.

The chain uses TRBV11-2 and TRBJ2-6; 9 bases agree with TRBD1. V was clipped by 5 bases and J by 2 bases; unmatched bases: 7. The CDR3 sequence is 17 residues long. Germline assignment: CDR1 SGHAT and CDR2 FQNNGV. The chain's CDR3 is CASSAGQGIPGANVLTF. CDR3 nucleotide sequence: TGTGCCAGCAGCGCCGGACAGGGGATCCCTGGGGCCAACGTCCTGACTTTC.

The chain joins TRBV6-5 to TRBJ1-6, with TRBD1 matching over 11 bases. J lost 7 bases, V lost 6 bases, and 5 bases had no gene match. CDR1 and CDR2 from the germline V gene are MNHEY and SVGAGI. The CDR3 extends over 15 amino acids. CDR3 DNA sequence: TGTGCCAGCAGCATAGGGACAGGGGGGAATTCACCCCTCCACTTT. This translates into CASSIGTGGNSPLHF.

The chain recombines TRBV19 with TRBJ2-5, with a weak D call TRBD1 (6 bases). The germline V gene has CDR1 LNHDA and CDR2 SQIVND (reference sequence). CDR3 size: 12 residues. V lost 6 bases and J 4 bases, leaving 9 bases between the germline ends. The CDR3 protein is CASSVRGETQYF. In DNA, the CDR3 is TGTGCCAGTAGCGTCAGGGGAGAGACCCAGTACTTC.

The chain combines TRBV7-2 with TRBJ2-3; D call uncertain. Trimming removed 1 base at V and 0 bases at J, with 8 bases between. Germline loops: CDR1 SGHTA, CDR2 FQGNSA. This CDR3 has 15 residues. The CDR3 is CASSLGLQSTDTQYF. CDR3 in DNA: TGTGCCAGCAGCTTAGGCTTACAGAGCACAGATACGCAGTATTTT.

CDR3 nucleotides: TGTGCCACCAGACTAGCGGGAGGGGGTGAGCAGTTCTTC. Translated: CATRLAGGGEQFF. This chain links TRBV6-6 with TRBJ2-1; 14 bases are shared with TRBD2. Looked up from germline, CDR1 is MNHNY and CDR2 is SVGAGI (reference sequence). CDR3 length: 13 residues. Germline trimming cut 10 bases from V and 9 bases from J; bases unmatched to any gene: 5.

The chain joins TRBV27 to TRBJ2-5; 11 bases fit TRBD1. The length of the CDR3 is 16 residues. Germline CDR1 is MNHEY and CDR2 is SMNVEV (reference sequence). V lost 5 bases and J lost 2; bases outside the gene matches: 7. This CDR3 is CASSKIRDRGQETQYF. The CDR3 nucleotides read TGTGCCAGCAGTAAAATCCGGGACAGGGGGCAAGAGACCCAGTACTTC.

This chain links TRBV10-2 with TRBJ1-2; D is unresolved. V was trimmed by 4 bases and J by 0 bases, leaving 12 bases between them. The CDR3 totals 15 residues. CDR1 is WSHSY, CDR2 SAAADI, per germline. CDR3 amino acids: CASSALAYTNYGYTF. CDR3 DNA sequence: TGCGCCAGCAGTGCTTTGGCATACACTAACTATGGCTACACCTTC.

This clone was detected once. V gene TRBV6-5 combines with J gene TRBJ1-2; tentatively, D is TRBD1 (6 bases). The CDR3 is made up of 14 amino acids. Germline loops: CDR1 MNHEY, CDR2 SVGAGI. Trimming stripped 4 bases from V and 2 bases from J, with 11 bases between. The DNA for the CDR3 is TGTGCCAGCAGTTTGGACAGCTCAAACTATGGCTACACCTTC. The encoded protein is CASSLDSSNYGYTF.

This clone appeared a few times. This chain links TRBV4-2 with TRBJ1-6; D might be TRBD1 (5 bases). Germline assignment: CDR1 LGHNA and CDR2 YNFKEQ. This CDR3 comprises 13 residues. The V gene lost 1 base and the J gene lost 10 bases, with 8 bases spanning the gap. CDR3 in amino acids: CASSQGRGSPLHF. The CDR3 DNA reads TGTGCCAGCAGCCAAGGGAGGGGATCACCCCTCCACTTT.

This clone has just one count. The chain joins TRBV11-2 to TRBJ2-2, with D maybe TRBD2 (5 bases). Germline V gene sequence: CDR1 SGHAT, CDR2 FQNNGV. V lost 5 bases to trimming and J lost 1 base, with 8 bases between them. There are 14 residues in the CDR3. CDR3 DNA sequence: TGTGCCAGCAGCCATCGGGGGAACACCGGGGAGCTGTTTTTT. This sequence encodes CASSHRGNTGELFF.

About this clone itself: Different DNA sequences within this sample yield the same CDR3. V usage is TRBV4-3 and J usage is TRBJ2-7, with unresolved D. The CDR3 extends over 13 amino acids. Trimming took off 0 bases at V and 2 bases at J, with 5 bases between the two ends. Germline assignment: CDR1 LGHNA and CDR2 YSLEER. CDR3: CASSQDRAYEQYF. The CDR3 DNA is TGCGCCAGCAGCCAAGATCGGGCCTACGAGCAGTACTTC.

This clone occurred a few times. The chain couples TRBV15 to TRBJ1-1, with 7 bases lining up with TRBD1. Germline CDR1 LNHNV, CDR2 YYDKDF (reference sequence). V lost 5 bases to trimming and J lost 0 bases; unmatched junction nucleotides: 18. The CDR3 has 19 residues. The CDR3, as DNA: TGTGCCACCAGCCCCAGGGGGGAATCCATCCGAGGAATGAACACTGAAGCTTTCTTT. Translation: CATSPRGESIRGMNTEAFF.

J is TRBJ1-4 and V is TRBV7-9; 7 bases are shared with TRBD1. V trimming: 5 bases; J trimming: 8 bases; junction bases outside the gene matches: 8. CDR1 SEHNR and CDR2 FQNEAQ come from the germline V gene (reference sequence). CDR3 length: 14 amino acids. CDR3 loop: CASSPTGLGEKLFF. CDR3 DNA: TGTGCCAGCAGCCCGACAGGGTTGGGCGAAAAACTGTTTTTT.

The V and J genes are TRBV7-6 and TRBJ2-7, with D perhaps TRBD1 (6 bases). The germline V gene encodes CDR1 SGHVS and CDR2 FNYEAQ. The length of the CDR3 is 14 residues. The V gene lost 4 bases and the J gene lost 4 bases, with 14 bases spanning the gap. For the CDR3, the DNA is TGTGCCAGCAGCTATAAACAGGGACCGTACGAGCAGTACTTC. Its translation: CASSYKQGPYEQYF.

The gene calls are TRBV18 and TRBJ2-7, with D possibly being TRBD1 (6 bases). V lost 2 bases and J 5 bases, leaving 7 bases between the germline ends. The CDR3 is 12 amino acids. Germline assignment: CDR1 KGHSH and CDR2 LQKENI. CDR3 protein: CASSPGGDEQYF. As DNA, the CDR3 is TGTGCCAGCTCACCAGGGGGCGACGAGCAGTACTTC.

CDR3 amino acids: CASRTTGFGGEQYF. The CDR3 DNA reads as TGTGCCAGCAGAACGACAGGCTTTGGTGGGGAGCAGTACTTC. The chain is built from TRBV6-5 and TRBJ2-7, with D perhaps matching TRBD1 (6 bases). The CDR3 covers 14 residues. Looked up from germline, CDR1 is MNHEY and CDR2 is SVGAGI. The ends were cut back, 6 bases at V and 7 bases at J, with 19 bases in the middle.